This T cell receptor (beta chain) comes out of a study of cytotoxic CD8 clonotypes in ibrutinib-treated CLL (dated by TCRdb to about 2021). Notes on the research overall: The cohort included roughly 15 treatment-naive and roughly ten relapsed/refractory patients; roughly 17 were IGHV unmutated. Partial responses were observed in about 25 patients and complete responses in 2; after a median follow-up of roughly 62 months, remission was maintained in 15 or so patients and progression was observed in some twelve. The response samples were drawn at a median of approximately twelve months into treatment, with a range of roughly 6 to 36 months. On average, each sample had roughly 230,000 productive templates and tens of thousands of productive rearrangements. Of the approximately 86 participants in the trial, approximately 25 had longitudinal samples available. Cryopreserved peripheral blood mononuclear cells were collected before treatment, at response, and at either disease progression or sustained remission.

For TCR beta library preparation, approximately 2 micrograms of genomic DNA were isolated from cryopreserved PBMCs. Longitudinal blood samples from CLL patients receiving ibrutinib monotherapy were subjected to high-throughput TCR beta sequencing. The patients were enrolled in a single-center, open-label phase 2 trial of ibrutinib monotherapy. General study outcomes and caveats: Public clonotypes were rare and either shrank or stayed stable during treatment, and the rise in clonality at ibrutinib response reflected expansion of private clonotypes. At baseline, clonality was higher than in age-matched healthy donors and showed a strong correlation with circulating CD8+ T-cell counts. Clonality increased at ibrutinib response, stayed stable in sustained remission, and fell back toward baseline at progression. Sustained-remission and progressing patients did not have matched sampling times, and lymph node repertoires were not examined.

The germline V gene sets CDR1 to SGHNT and CDR2 to YENEEA. V sheds 5 bases and J sheds 8 bases, leaving 12 bases between their ends. From the cysteine up to the phenylalanine, the CDR3 has a length of 13 residues. Of the read, only the CDR3 DNA is kept; its 39 bases are in frame from base 1. Concerning this clone itself: This receptor's antigen is unknown. Nothing much larger sits one base from this clone, and base qualities are not available.

The goal of deep resolution MiSeq sequencing was a depth between 1 in 1 million and 1 in 200,000 T cells, and coverage averaged 10x per clonotype. The immunoSEQ hsTCRB Kit was used to generate the TCR beta libraries. As for how the authors treated the data: The data were analyzed with ImmunoSEQ Analyzer and ImmunoSEQ Data Assistant, and V, D and J gene assignments followed IMGT definitions. Clonality was computed as one minus normalized Shannon entropy of productive rearrangement frequencies, ranging from 0 to 1. Public clonotype analysis was restricted to overrepresented clonotypes comprising at least 0.05% of each patient's repertoire. About a dozen age-matched healthy donor repertoires from immuneACCESS were used as controls for clonality. The table was pulled from immuneACCESS by TCRdb, which kept in-frame rearrangements only. Such tables lose some clones; where checked, under half of the loss comes from unresolved V genes, and the rest has no known cause. V and J calls and clone size follow that table, whereas D and trimming were derived from the DNA. The sample records some 290,000 clones, roughly 85% of which are singletons. Approximately 7% of the sample lies in the top ten.

The chain couples TRBV11-3 to TRBJ2-2; the D gene is not confidently resolved. The receptor was derived from a human donor with chronic lymphocytic leukemia. Sequenced here: PBMCs, sampled before ibrutinib treatment. The nucleotides are TGTGCCAGCAGCGCGCGACAAGGAGGGGAGCTGTTTTTT. Translated, it reads CASSARQGGELFF.